The 24 T cell receptor beta chains reported below all come from one sample, sequenced in a study of regulatory T cells in long-lasting Graves disease (dated by TCRdb to the early 2020s). The receptor library was made with multiplex PCR. The sequencer listed for this sample is Illumina HiSeq 4000. To build TCR beta libraries, CDR3 regions were amplified by Arm-PCR using iRepertoire HTBI primers. TCRdb reanalyzed the raw reads on its own, using fastp at Q25 for trimming and MiXCR for clone calling, and kept in-frame beta chains. Duplicate CDR3 protein sequences are folded into a single record with the most common DNA and genes. A total of 400,000 to 500,000 distinct CDR3 sequences appear in this sample, 22% of them only once. The ten largest clones represent about an eighth of the sample. In the paper's terms, the time point label means: persistent/refractory GD, antithyroid drugs over 5 years with positive TRAb. For both TCR sequencing and RNA sequencing, RNA was extracted from PBMCs using TRIzol.

This specimen consisted of peripheral blood mononuclear cells (PBMCs), obtained when the disease was refractory, from a patient treated with antithyroid drugs. The receptors stem from a female donor with Graves disease.

This clonotype appeared a few times. This chain uses TRBV19 with TRBJ2-5, with D possibly being TRBD1 or TRBD2 (5 bases each). With 7 bases removed from V and 9 bases from J, the gap between germline ends came to 15 bases. The germline V gene has CDR1 LNHDA and CDR2 SQIVND (reference sequence). The CDR3 runs to 12 residues. CDR3 sequence reads: CASTSGTSSQYF. CDR3 DNA: TGTGCCAGTACGTCCGGGACCTCATCCCAGTACTTC. The full variable domain, its missing parts supplied by reference TRBV19 and TRBJ2-5, is DGGITQSPKYLFRKEGQNVTLSCEQNLNHDAMYWYRQDPGQGLRLIYYSQIVNDFQKGDIAEGYSVSREKKESFPLTVTSAQKNPTAFYLCASTSGTSSQYFGPGTRLLVL.

This clonotype was observed many times. V is TRBV7-2 and J is TRBJ1-2, with D tentatively TRBD1 (5 bases). The V and J ends lost 4 bases and 4 bases respectively, with 13 bases between them. The CDR3 totals 14 residues. Germline CDR1 is SGHTA and CDR2 is FQGNSA. The CDR3 DNA reads TGTGCCAGCAGCTCGCCGGGACGGAGCTATGGCTACACCTTC. This sequence encodes CASSSPGRSYGYTF.

This clonotype has only a few counts. The CDR3 reads CATPGRASTDTQYF. The CDR3 coding sequence is TGTGCCACCCCGGGGAGGGCTAGCACAGATACGCAGTATTTT. This chain uses TRBV28 with TRBJ2-3, with TRBD2 matching over 7 bases. The V gene's germline CDR1 is MDHEN and CDR2 SYDVKM. V lost 10 bases and J lost 0; bases outside the gene matches: 7. The CDR3 extends over 14 amino acids.

This clonotype was found many times. The CDR3 loop reads CAIRGVGAYGYTF. CDR3 bases: TGTGCCATCAGGGGCGTGGGAGCATATGGCTACACCTTC. This chain links TRBV10-3 with TRBJ1-2; D uncertain. V was pared by 6 bases and J by 5 bases, with 13 bases between. Per the germline V gene, CDR1 is ENHRY and CDR2 is SYGVKD. This CDR3 spans 13 amino acids.

This clonotype was counted ten times or more. The chain joins TRBV6-1 to TRBJ2-2; maybe TRBD2 (5 bases). Trimming stripped 6 bases from V and 6 bases from J, with 20 bases between. From germline, CDR1 is MNHNS and CDR2 SASEGT. The CDR3 consists of 16 residues. The CDR3 region has the DNA TGTGCCAGCAGCTACCTACGGGGTATCGGCGCCGGGGAGCTGTTTTTT. It is translated as CASSYLRGIGAGELFF.

Notes on this clonotype: Since the CDR3 does not end with the conserved phenylalanine or tryptophan, this likely comes from a read error. V is TRBV2 and J is TRBJ2-2, with TRBD1 matching over 7 bases. The junction had 14 bases not matched to a gene; V was cut back by 4 bases and J by 0 bases. The CDR3 totals 19 residues. CDR1 SNHLY and CDR2 FYNNEI come from the germline V gene. CDR3 in DNA: TGTGCCAGCAGTGGTGAATGGACCGGGACAGAAACGAACACCGGGGAGCTGTTTTCT. This sequence encodes CASSGEWTGTETNTGELFS.

V gene TRBV30 combines with J gene TRBJ2-1, with D perhaps assigned TRBD1 or TRBD2 (6 bases each). The CDR3 consists of 14 residues. From germline, CDR1 is GTSNPN and CDR2 SVGIG (reference sequence). Trimming removed 0 bases from V and 3 bases from J, with 9 bases in between. As DNA, the CDR3 is TGTGCCTGGAGTGTAGGAGGGGGCTACAATGAGCAGTTCTTC. Translated, it gives CAWSVGGGYNEQFF.

CDR3 nucleotide sequence: TGTGCCAGCAGCGTAACCGGGACAGAAAATTCACCCCTCCACTTT. Its protein product is CASSVTGTENSPLHF. This chain uses TRBV7-9 with TRBJ1-6; TRBD1 agrees at 7 bases. This CDR3 has 15 residues. The V gene end was trimmed by 5 bases and the J gene end by 7 bases; junction bases not matched to a gene: 8. Germline values: CDR1 SEHNR, CDR2 FQNEAQ (reference sequence).

This clonotype was counted many times. The V and J genes are TRBV15 and TRBJ2-7; TRBD1 aligns across 8 bases. The ends lost 5 bases at V and 0 bases at J; junction bases unmatched: 9. The CDR3 loop spans 16 amino acids. Looked up from germline, CDR1 is LNHNV and CDR2 is YYDKDF (reference sequence). The CDR3 reads CATSRPTGVSSYEQYF. The DNA of the CDR3 is TGTGCCACCAGCCGACCGACAGGGGTCAGCTCCTACGAGCAGTACTTC.

This chain links TRBV30 with TRBJ2-1; 8 nucleotides agree with TRBD1. The CDR3 loop spans 14 amino acids. V lost 1 base to trimming and J lost 9 bases; unmatched junction nucleotides: 8. Germline V gene lookup returns CDR1 GTSNPN and CDR2 SVGIG (reference sequence). The chain's CDR3 is CAWSADRGRGEQFF. In nucleotides, the CDR3 is TGTGCCTGGAGTGCCGACAGGGGCCGGGGTGAGCAGTTCTTC. Supplemented by reference TRBV30 and TRBJ2-1, the full variable domain reads SQTIHQWPATLVQPVGSPLSLECTVEGTSNPNLYWYRQAAGRGLQLLFYSVGIGQISSEVPQNLSASRPQDRQFILSSKKLLLSDSGFYLCAWSADRGRGEQFFGPGTRLTVL.

V gene TRBV28 combines with J gene TRBJ2-1, with D perhaps TRBD2 (5 bases). This CDR3 comprises 15 residues. V gave up 4 bases and J gave up 0 bases, with 10 bases separating them. Germline CDR1 is MDHEN and CDR2 is SYDVKM. The CDR3 DNA is TGTGCCAGCAGTTCTCAGGACTTCTCCTACAATGAGCAGTTCTTC. Residues: CASSSQDFSYNEQFF.

This chain connects TRBV12-3 or TRBV12-4 to TRBJ2-5; D uncertain. The CDR3 extends over 14 amino acids. V lost 5 bases and J lost 4, with 14 bases in between. This CDR3 reads CASSERRNRETQYF. CDR3 in DNA: TGTGCCAGCAGTGAGAGAAGGAATAGAGAGACCCAGTACTTC.

This clonotype was counted ten times or more. V is TRBV6-1 and J is TRBJ1-5, with 7 bases matching TRBD1. Trimming took 8 bases from V and 0 from J; bases not matched to a gene: 13. The CDR3 length is 17 residues. Germline lookup yields CDR1 MNHNS and CDR2 SASEGT. The CDR3 spells CASRPTGSAYSNQPQHF. Here the CDR3 DNA reads TGTGCCAGCCGTCCGACAGGGTCCGCCTATAGCAATCAGCCCCAGCATTTT.

This clonotype was found many times. V is TRBV29-1 and J is TRBJ1-2; TRBD1 agrees at 7 bases. This CDR3 contains 12 residues. The germline CDR1 and CDR2 sequences are SQVTM and ANQGSEA. Trimming took 7 bases from V and 3 from J; bases not matched to a gene: 5. The CDR3: CSALTGDYGYTF. The CDR3 DNA sequence: TGCAGCGCCTTAACAGGGGACTATGGCTACACCTTC.

At least ten counts were recorded for this clonotype. The chain links TRBV28 to TRBJ1-1; possibly TRBD1 for D (6 bases). The CDR3 totals 18 residues. V shed 6 bases and J shed 4 bases, with 27 bases lying between them. CDR1 MDHEN and CDR2 SYDVKM come from the germline V gene. The DNA for the CDR3 is TGTGCCAGCAGGCTAATACAGGGTATCTTTGGGGTGGGCACTGAAGCTTTCTTT. This encodes CASRLIQGIFGVGTEAFF. The complete variable domain, with remaining parts taken from reference TRBV28 and TRBJ1-1, reads DVKVTQSSRYLVKRTGEKVFLECVQDMDHENMFWYRQDPGLGLRLIYFSYDVKMKEKGDIPEGYSVSREKKERFSLILESASTNQTSMYLCASRLIQGIFGVGTEAFFGQGTRLTVV.

This clonotype was seen at least ten times. V gene TRBV20-1 combines with J gene TRBJ2-7; D gene ambiguous. Germline lookup yields CDR1 DFQATT and CDR2 SNEGSKA (reference sequence). The CDR3 is 12 amino acids. V lost 0 bases to trimming and J lost 2 bases, with 5 bases between them. CDR3 coding DNA: TGCAGTGCTAGAGAATCAACCTACGAGCAGTACTTC. As protein: CSARESTYEQYF.

The chain combines TRBV11-2 with TRBJ2-4, with TRBD2 as a possible D gene (5 bases). Germline-derived CDR1 and CDR2 are SGHAT and FQNNGV. The germline V and J ends were trimmed by 5 bases and 0 bases, with 11 bases remaining between them. This CDR3 comprises 15 residues. The chain's CDR3 is CASSREPLAKNIQYF. The CDR3 coding sequence is TGTGCCAGCAGCCGGGAACCCCTAGCCAAAAACATTCAGTACTTC.

This clonotype occurred many times. J is TRBJ1-2 and V is TRBV2; 10 bases are a match to TRBD1. The CDR3 consists of 15 residues. The V gene's germline CDR1 is SNHLY and CDR2 FYNNEI. Germline trimming cut 4 bases from V and 7 bases from J; bases unmatched to any gene: 9. In DNA, the CDR3 is TGTGCCAGCAGTGGATCGGGGACAGGGGTGGCTGGCTACACCTTC. This codes for CASSGSGTGVAGYTF.

This clonotype has at least ten counts. The rearrangement links TRBV12-3 or TRBV12-4 to TRBJ2-3; D remains ambiguous. This CDR3 spans 15 amino acids. V dropped 3 bases and J dropped 1 base, with 11 bases sitting between them. CDR3 nucleotide sequence: TGTGCCAGCAGTTTCGGCCTGGCGGGCACAGATACGCAGTATTTT. Its protein product is CASSFGLAGTDTQYF.

J is TRBJ1-2 and V is TRBV6-1; 7 nucleotides align to TRBD1. CDR3 size: 15 residues. With V trimmed by 6 bases and J by 8 bases, 15 bases remained unmatched. The V gene's germline CDR1 is MNHNS and CDR2 SASEGT. The DNA of the CDR3 is TGTGCCAGCAGACCCACCGGGACAGCCCTATTCGGCTACACCTTC. Amino acid sequence: CASRPTGTALFGYTF.

This clonotype was counted at least ten times. The chain has TRBV20-1 and TRBJ1-1; D is undetermined. Trimming took 3 bases from V and 6 from J, leaving 5 bases between them. The CDR3 runs to 10 residues. The V gene's germline CDR1 is DFQATT and CDR2 SNEGSKA (reference sequence). The CDR3 reads CSARISEAFF. The CDR3 DNA reads as TGCAGTGCTAGGATTTCTGAAGCTTTCTTT.

This clonotype was seen more than once but under ten times. V gene TRBV11-2 combines with J gene TRBJ2-2; a weak D match, TRBD2 (6 bases). The CDR3 covers 16 residues. Germline values: CDR1 SGHAT, CDR2 FQNNGV. V was clipped by 6 bases and J by 1 base, with 15 bases between them. The CDR3 sequence: CASSFIWGGNTGELFF. Written as DNA, the CDR3 is TGTGCCAGCAGTTTTATTTGGGGAGGGAACACCGGGGAGCTGTTTTTT.

The J gene is TRBJ1-2, the V gene TRBV4-1; D gene ambiguous. The CDR3 extends over 13 amino acids. Germline assignment: CDR1 MGHRA and CDR2 YSYEKL. Trimming left V 4 bases short and J 6 bases short, with 12 bases between. The CDR3 protein is CASSPHYLDGYTF. DNA for the CDR3: TGCGCCAGCAGCCCTCACTATCTGGATGGCTACACCTTC.

This sequence joins TRBV5-4 and TRBJ2-7, with 8 bases fitting TRBD2. This CDR3 is 13 amino acids long. Unmatched junction bases numbered 8, after V lost 5 bases and J lost 7 bases. Per germline, CDR1 SGHNT and CDR2 YYREEE (reference sequence). Written as DNA, the CDR3 is TGTGCCAGCAGACTCAGACCGGGGGGGGAGCAGTACTTC. It translates to CASRLRPGGEQYF.